This TCR beta chain emerged from a study of T-cell memory formation after mild COVID-19. With regard to this clonotype: The antigen remains unidentified.

MiXCR was run by TCRdb on the 5' RACE reads, yielding one entry per CDR3 protein. The sample includes about 400,000 distinct CDR3 sequences, approximately 15% of them seen just once. General observations from the study: Contracting CD8+ clones were enriched in EMRA, CD4+ mainly in CM and EM.

This CDR3 has 13 amino acids. Germline V gene sequence: CDR1 SGHVS, CDR2 FNYEAQ. The germline V and J ends were trimmed by 8 bases and 0 bases, with 10 bases remaining between them. This sequence originates from a man younger than 35 who had mild COVID-19 (a few samples of this study predate the infection). Cell type and time point are not known. The V gene is TRBV7-6, the J gene TRBJ1-1; no clear D. Sequencing used PBMCs or a T cell subset sorted from them (not recorded which). The CDR3: CASVGQLNTEAFF. The CDR3 region has the DNA TGTGCCAGCGTAGGGCAGTTGAACACTGAAGCTTTCTTT.